These 3 T cell receptor beta chains came from one sample sequenced in a study of blood T cell repertoires in COVID-19. Produced via immunoSEQ multiplex PCR; TCRdb's table is partial and in-frame only. The sample has around 68,000 clones; approximately 86% are singletons. The specimen sequenced was peripheral blood. The receptor source for this set is a woman aged 50 to 60 with acute or convalescent COVID-19.

V and J are TRBV18 and TRBJ1-4, with 7 bases aligning to TRBD1. With 2 bases clipped from V and 7 bases from J, the junction kept 4 bases outside the gene matches. Germline lookup yields CDR1 KGHSH and CDR2 LQKENI. This CDR3 is built from 14 residues. The CDR3: CASSPKGAVEKLFF. The CDR3 DNA reads TGTGCCAGCTCACCAAAGGGGGCGGTTGAAAAACTGTTTTTT.

The chain has TRBV6-2 or TRBV6-3 and TRBJ2-7, with D possibly being TRBD2 (5 bases). Germline lookup yields CDR1 MNHEY and CDR2 SVGEGT. This CDR3 is 13 amino acids long. With 5 bases removed from V and 2 bases from J, the gap between germline ends came to 10 bases. The CDR3 spells CASSKDLTYEQYF. The CDR3 bases are TGTGCCAGCAGTAAGGACTTAACCTACGAGCAGTACTTC.

Written as DNA, the CDR3 is TGTGCCAGCAGCGGCGGCTGGAACACTGAAGCTTTCTTT. Translated, it gives CASSGGWNTEAFF. The V and J genes are TRBV9 and TRBJ1-1, with unresolved D. Trimming stripped 3 bases from V and 1 base from J, with 7 bases between. This CDR3 has 13 amino acids. Germline CDR1 reads SGDLS; CDR2 reads YYNGEE.